This is a list of T cell receptor beta chains from one sample in a study of T cell changes during pregnancy in multiple sclerosis. Some clones are missing from TCRdb's copy, which holds only in-frame ones; the method was immunoSEQ multiplex PCR. The sample holds approximately 40,000 clones, 92% seen once. This sample comprised CD4+ T cells from peripheral blood mononuclear cells, obtained in the third trimester of pregnancy. The receptors here all came from a female donor with multiple sclerosis, enrolled in a pregnancy study. CDR3s include the opening cysteine and the closing phenylalanine or tryptophan. D genes are given only for firm matches. Some rows have no size entry. The others give once, few or many, or a class for an expanded clone.

size	J	D	V	CDR3	DNA
once	TRBJ1-1	TRBD1	TRBV30	CAWTRQGGTEAFF	TGTGCCTGGACGAGACAGGGGGGCACTGAAGCTTTCTTT
medium-sized	TRBJ1-5	-	TRBV2	CASLAGNSNQPQHF	TGTGCCAGCCTTGCGGGAAATAGCAATCAGCCCCAGCATTTT
-	TRBJ2-1	-	TRBV19	CASSNRVDEQFF	TGTGCCAGTAGTAACAGGGTTGATGAGCAGTTCTTC
-	TRBJ2-7	-	TRBV14	CASSQVYGAYEQYF	TGTGCCAGCAGCCAAGTTTACGGAGCCTACGAGCAGTACTTC
-	TRBJ2-2	TRBD2	TRBV18	CASLEEISSGRNTGELFF	TGTGCCAGTCTCGAAGAGATCTCTAGCGGGAGAAACACCGGGGAGCTGTTTTTT
-	TRBJ1-2	-	TRBV5-1	CASSSTGFYGYTF	TGCGCCAGCAGCTCCACAGGGTTCTATGGCTACACCTTC
-	TRBJ2-3	TRBD1	TRBV27	CASSYGDRGRADTQYF	TGTGCCAGCAGTTATGGAGACAGGGGGAGGGCAGATACGCAGTATTTT
-	TRBJ2-3	TRBD1	TRBV5-4	CASSPGQWRTDTQYF	TGTGCCAGCAGCCCGGGACAGTGGCGCACAGATACGCAGTATTTT
-	TRBJ2-2	-	TRBV19	CASSFSGNTGELFF	TGTGCCAGTAGTTTTAGCGGGAACACCGGGGAGCTGTTTTTT
-	TRBJ1-2	-	TRBV5-4	CASTATAANYGYTF	TGTGCCAGCACCGCAACAGCCGCTAACTATGGCTACACCTTC
-	TRBJ1-2	TRBD1	TRBV6-5	CASSSSRDSIHGYTF	TGTGCCAGCAGTTCAAGCCGGGACAGTATTCATGGCTACACCTTC
-	TRBJ2-7	-	TRBV4-1	CASSQPSTGRGLIFWEQYF	TGCGCCAGCAGCCAACCGTCGACAGGGCGGGGCCTAATTTTTTGGGAGCAGTACTTC
once	TRBJ1-3	TRBD1	TRBV23-1	CATGNRDRVAHHGNTIYF	TGCGCCACCGGGAACCGGGACAGGGTAGCTCATCATGGAAACACCATATATTTT
-	TRBJ2-7	-	TRBV5-6	CASSLRTASRSYEQYF	TGTGCCAGCAGCTTGAGAACGGCTAGTAGGTCCTACGAGCAGTACTTC
-	TRBJ2-5	-	TRBV29-1	CSVSQDFYQETQYF	TGCAGCGTTTCGCAGGACTTCTACCAAGAGACCCAGTACTTC
-	TRBJ2-7	TRBD1	TRBV9	CASSFGQGNILYEQYF	TGTGCCAGCAGCTTTGGACAGGGGAATATTCTTTACGAGCAGTACTTC
-	TRBJ2-2	TRBD2	TRBV5-4	CASSLLAGGNTGELFF	TGTGCCAGCAGCCTGCTAGCGGGAGGGAACACCGGGGAGCTGTTTTTT
-	TRBJ2-3	-	TRBV10-2	CASSESTRLSPSTDTQYF	TGCGCCAGCAGTGAGTCGACTCGACTTTCCCCTAGCACAGATACGCAGTATTTT
-	TRBJ1-4	TRBD1	TRBV7-8	CASSPRPDRGRYEKLFF	TGTGCCAGCAGCCCACGTCCCGACAGGGGGCGATATGAAAAACTGTTTTTT
-	TRBJ2-7	TRBD2	TRBV27	CASSFTGTNTYEQYF	TGTGCCAGCAGTTTCACCGGGACTAATACCTACGAGCAGTACTTC
-	TRBJ2-3	-	TRBV6-6	CASTQQGTTDTQYF	TGTGCCAGCACCCAACAGGGGACTACAGATACGCAGTATTTT
-	TRBJ2-7	TRBD2	TRBV5-1	CASSTTGLAGSFYEQYF	TGCGCCAGTTCAACAACGGGACTAGCGGGATCGTTCTACGAGCAGTACTTC
once	TRBJ1-5	-	TRBV18	CASSPAGRQPQHF	TGTGCCAGCTCACCTGCGGGGCGTCAGCCCCAGCATTTT
-	TRBJ1-1	-	TRBV29-1	CSVEGTANTEAFF	TGCAGCGTTGAAGGGACAGCGAACACTGAAGCTTTCTTT
once	TRBJ1-1	-	TRBV6-5	CASSYAGGTEAFF	TGTGCCAGCAGTTACGCGGGGGGTACTGAAGCTTTCTTT
-	TRBJ2-5	TRBD2	TRBV6-6	CASSYRGVGETQYF	TGTGCCAGCAGTTACCGGGGGGTGGGGGAGACCCAGTACTTC
-	TRBJ2-7	-	TRBV5-1	CASKDFTGPYEQYF	TGCGCCAGCAAAGACTTTACAGGACCCTACGAGCAGTACTTC
few	TRBJ2-3	TRBD1	TRBV2	CASTGQGLSTDTQYF	TGTGCCAGCACGGGACAGGGGTTGAGCACAGATACGCAGTATTTT
-	TRBJ2-3	TRBD2	TRBV18	CASSPRPSGRSTDTQYF	TGTGCCAGCTCACCAAGGCCTAGCGGCCGCTCCACAGATACGCAGTATTTT
-	TRBJ1-4	TRBD1	TRBV28	CASSVAGTGEVF	TGTGCCAGCAGCGTTGCCGGGACAGGGGAGGTTTTT